This T cell receptor (beta chain) is drawn from a study of blood T cell repertoires in COVID-19. Overall study: The United States, Italy and Spain were the sources of the acute and convalescent COVID-19 samples. PBMCs, B-cell-depleted T cells, or T cells were the source of the cDNA or gDNA that made up the material.

This CDR3 contains 14 residues. The V and J ends lost 1 base and 7 bases, in that order; junction bases with no gene match: 7. Germline-derived CDR1 and CDR2 are GTSNPN and SVGIG (reference sequence). Those enrolled in Seattle joined during active infection and were followed longitudinally afterward. Original processing methods: Cell counts per sample came from amplifying reference gene primers. Only in-frame clones appear in the TCRdb table, and some are missing; sequencing was by immunoSEQ multiplex PCR. The DNA was the basis for D and trimming; V, J and clone size are from that table. Of 150,000 to 250,000 clones listed, roughly three quarters are singletons.

The chain joins TRBV30 to TRBJ1-5, with 7 bases aligning to TRBD1. Sequenced sample: peripheral blood. This TCR was recovered from a woman between 40 and 55 years old with COVID-19, enrolled during active disease. CDR3 DNA sequence: TGTGCCTGGAGTGGGGATACAGGGGTCCAGCCCCAGCATTTT. It translates to CAWSGDTGVQPQHF.